Below are 10 T cell receptor beta chains sequenced from a single sample in a study of CD8 T cells in ankylosing spondylitis. Notes on the study in general: Within ankylosing spondylitis blood, a TCR beta motif made up of under 10 highly homologous variants appeared to be characteristic.

No antigen has been identified for these receptors. A single record per CDR3 protein comes from TCRdb applying MiXCR to the 5' RACE reads. This sample has about 330,000 distinct CDR3 sequences, with approximately 8% found just once. Material: blood, either unsorted or a sorted T cell fraction (not recorded which). Receptor source: a male donor with ankylosing spondylitis.

This clonotype was seen a few times. The V call is TRBV9, the J call TRBJ1-1, with D hard to call. Germline assignment: CDR1 SGDLS and CDR2 YYNGEE. The V gene lost 0 bases and the J gene lost 4 bases, with 13 bases spanning the gap. The CDR3 length is 15 residues. CDR3 nucleotides: TGTGCCAGCAGCGTAGTCCCCGCATCAGCCACTGAAGCTTTCTTT. Its translation: CASSVVPASATEAFF.

This rearrangement joins TRBV11-2 to TRBJ2-5, with D hard to call. The germline V and J ends were trimmed by 2 bases and 0 bases, with 4 bases remaining between them. The CDR3 is made up of 13 amino acids. Germline-derived CDR1 and CDR2 are SGHAT and FQNNGV. CDR3 coding DNA: TGTGCCAGCAGCTTATATAACCAAGAGACCCAGTACTTC. Protein sequence: CASSLYNQETQYF.

This clonotype appeared a few times. This chain joins TRBV30 and TRBJ2-3; D not certain. Trimming took 2 bases from V and 0 from J, leaving 12 bases between them. Looked up from germline, CDR1 is GTSNPN and CDR2 is SVGIG (reference sequence). The CDR3 runs 15 residues. This CDR3 reads CAWSPQTTSTDTQYF. The DNA for the CDR3 is TGTGCCTGGAGTCCTCAGACGACTAGCACAGATACGCAGTATTTT.

This clonotype has more than one count but fewer than ten. CDR3 nucleotide sequence: TGCAGTGCTAGAGATCCCTTCAAAGGGGTTAACGAGCAGTTCTTC. Residues: CSARDPFKGVNEQFF. V gene TRBV20-1 combines with J gene TRBJ2-1; D is perhaps TRBD1 (5 bases). Germline V gene lookup returns CDR1 DFQATT and CDR2 SNEGSKA (reference sequence). The CDR3 has 15 amino acids. Trimming stripped 0 bases from V and 10 bases from J, with 19 bases between.

The chain has TRBV6-2 or TRBV6-3 and TRBJ2-7; the D gene is possibly TRBD2 (6 bases). The CDR3 runs to 16 residues. The V gene's germline CDR1 is MNHEY and CDR2 SVGEGT. With 5 bases removed from V and 3 bases from J, the gap between germline ends came to 20 bases. The CDR3 is CASSPVTALALYEQYF. The CDR3, as DNA: TGTGCCAGCAGTCCAGTAACCGCCCTAGCGCTCTACGAGCAGTACTTC.

The gene calls are TRBV11-2 and TRBJ2-2, with D possibly being TRBD2 (5 bases). This CDR3 contains 13 residues. Germline V gene data show CDR1 as SGHAT and CDR2 as FQNNGV. V lost 4 bases, J lost 7 bases, and 10 bases lay in between. The CDR3 reads CASSSLRGGELFF. The CDR3 DNA is TGTGCCAGCAGCTCCCTCCGGGGCGGGGAGCTGTTTTTT.

The genes are TRBV12-3 or TRBV12-4 and TRBJ2-1; TRBD2 matches 10 bases. The trim removed 6 bases at V and 2 bases at J, leaving 4 bases unmatched. The CDR3 loop spans 15 amino acids. The CDR3 here is CASRLSGRAYNEQFF. CDR3 coding DNA: TGTGCCAGCAGACTGAGCGGGAGGGCCTACAATGAGCAGTTCTTC.

This clonotype was observed at least ten times. The chain has TRBV5-1 and TRBJ2-7; TRBD2 is a possible D gene (6 bases). V lost 4 bases to trimming and J lost 2 bases, with 13 bases between them. Per germline, CDR1 SGHRS and CDR2 YFSETQ. CDR3 length: 14 amino acids. The CDR3 protein is CASSDGGITYEQYF. Written as DNA, the CDR3 is TGCGCCAGCAGCGACGGCGGGATCACCTACGAGCAGTACTTC.

The J gene is TRBJ2-3, the V gene TRBV25-1, with no clear D. Germline CDR1 MGHDK, CDR2 SYGVNS. This CDR3 region has 17 residues. Trimming took 1 base from V and 0 from J, leaving 14 bases between them. This CDR3 reads CASSELGTTSSTDTQYF. DNA for the CDR3: TGTGCCAGCAGTGAATTGGGTACTACTTCTAGCACAGATACGCAGTATTTT.

The CDR3 bases are TGTGCCAGTGACAGGCCCGACACCGGGGAGCTGTTTTTT. This translates into CASDRPDTGELFF. This chain uses TRBV19 with TRBJ2-2; a possible D gene is TRBD1 (6 bases). With 8 bases removed from V and 3 bases from J, the gap between germline ends came to 10 bases. The CDR3 contains 13 residues. The germline CDR1 and CDR2 sequences are LNHDA and SQIVND (reference sequence).